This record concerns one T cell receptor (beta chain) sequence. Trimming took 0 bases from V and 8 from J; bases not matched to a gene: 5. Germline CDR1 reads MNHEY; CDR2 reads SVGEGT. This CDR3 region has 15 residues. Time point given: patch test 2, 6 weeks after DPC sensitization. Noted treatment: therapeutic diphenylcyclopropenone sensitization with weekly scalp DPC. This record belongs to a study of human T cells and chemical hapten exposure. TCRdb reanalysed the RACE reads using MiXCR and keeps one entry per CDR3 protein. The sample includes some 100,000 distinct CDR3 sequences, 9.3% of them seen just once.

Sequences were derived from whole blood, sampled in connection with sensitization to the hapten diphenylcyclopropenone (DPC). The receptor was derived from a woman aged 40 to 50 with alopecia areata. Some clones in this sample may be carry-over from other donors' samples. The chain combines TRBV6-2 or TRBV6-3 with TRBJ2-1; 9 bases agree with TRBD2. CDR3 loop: CASSYSPSGTYEQFF. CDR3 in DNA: TGTGCCAGCAGTTACTCGCCTAGCGGGACCTATGAGCAGTTCTTC.